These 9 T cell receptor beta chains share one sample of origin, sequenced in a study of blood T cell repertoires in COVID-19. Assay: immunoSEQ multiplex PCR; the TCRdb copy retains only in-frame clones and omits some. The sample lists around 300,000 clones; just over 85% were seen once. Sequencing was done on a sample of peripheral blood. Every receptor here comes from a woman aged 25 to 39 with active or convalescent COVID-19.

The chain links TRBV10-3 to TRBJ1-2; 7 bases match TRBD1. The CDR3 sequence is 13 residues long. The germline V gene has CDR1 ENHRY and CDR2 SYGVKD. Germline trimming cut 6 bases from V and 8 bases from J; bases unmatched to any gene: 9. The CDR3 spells CAISPGQPGGYTF. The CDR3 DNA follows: TGTGCCATCAGCCCGGGACAGCCGGGGGGCTACACCTTC.

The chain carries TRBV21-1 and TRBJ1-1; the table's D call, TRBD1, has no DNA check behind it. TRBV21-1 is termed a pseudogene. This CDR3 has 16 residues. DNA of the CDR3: TGTGCCAGCAGCAAAGCGGGCAGGGGCCCAAACACTGAAGCTTTCTTT. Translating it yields CASSKAGRGPNTEAFF.

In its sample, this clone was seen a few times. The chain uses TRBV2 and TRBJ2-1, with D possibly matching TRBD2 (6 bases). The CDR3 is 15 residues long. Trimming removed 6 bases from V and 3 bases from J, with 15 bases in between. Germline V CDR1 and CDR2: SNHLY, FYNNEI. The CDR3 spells CASSPRGRDYNEQFF. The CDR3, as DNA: TGTGCCAGCAGCCCCCGGGGGAGAGACTACAATGAGCAGTTCTTC.

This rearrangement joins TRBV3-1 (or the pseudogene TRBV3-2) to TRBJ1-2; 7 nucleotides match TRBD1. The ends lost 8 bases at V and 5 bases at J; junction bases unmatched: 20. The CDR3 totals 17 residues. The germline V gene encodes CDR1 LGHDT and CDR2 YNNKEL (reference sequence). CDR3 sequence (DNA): TGTGCCAGCGGAATATCATACGGGACAGAAGTCCGATATGGCTACACCTTC. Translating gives CASGISYGTEVRYGYTF.

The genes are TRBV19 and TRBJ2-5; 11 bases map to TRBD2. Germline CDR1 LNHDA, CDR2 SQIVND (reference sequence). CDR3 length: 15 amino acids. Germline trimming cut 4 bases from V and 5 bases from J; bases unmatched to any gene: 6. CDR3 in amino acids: CASSTIAGGPETQYF. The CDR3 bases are TGTGCCAGTAGTACTATAGCGGGGGGGCCGGAGACCCAGTACTTC.

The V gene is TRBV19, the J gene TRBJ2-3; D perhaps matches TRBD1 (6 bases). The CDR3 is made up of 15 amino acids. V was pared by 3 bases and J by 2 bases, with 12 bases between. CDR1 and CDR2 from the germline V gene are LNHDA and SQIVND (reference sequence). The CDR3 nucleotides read TGTGCCAGTAGTATTGCCGGACAGCCCACAGATACGCAGTATTTT. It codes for CASSIAGQPTDTQYF.

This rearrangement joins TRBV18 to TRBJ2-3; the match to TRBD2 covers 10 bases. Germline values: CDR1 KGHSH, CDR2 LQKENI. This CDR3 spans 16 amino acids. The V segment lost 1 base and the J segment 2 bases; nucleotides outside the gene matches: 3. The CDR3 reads CASSPLAGGTTDTQYF. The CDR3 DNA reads TGTGCCAGCTCACCACTAGCGGGGGGAACCACAGATACGCAGTATTTT.

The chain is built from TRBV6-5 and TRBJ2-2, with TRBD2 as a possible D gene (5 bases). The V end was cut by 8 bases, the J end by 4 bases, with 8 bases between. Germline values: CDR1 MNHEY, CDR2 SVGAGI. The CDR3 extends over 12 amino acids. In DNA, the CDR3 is TGTGCCAGCTACCGGGGCACCGGGGAGCTGTTTTTT. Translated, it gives CASYRGTGELFF.

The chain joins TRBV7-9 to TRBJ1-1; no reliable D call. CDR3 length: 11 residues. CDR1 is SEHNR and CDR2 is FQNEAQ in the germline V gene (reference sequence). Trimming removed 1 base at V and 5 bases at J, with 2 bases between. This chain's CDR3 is CASSLVTEAFF. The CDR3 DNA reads TGTGCCAGCAGCTTAGTAACTGAAGCTTTCTTT.